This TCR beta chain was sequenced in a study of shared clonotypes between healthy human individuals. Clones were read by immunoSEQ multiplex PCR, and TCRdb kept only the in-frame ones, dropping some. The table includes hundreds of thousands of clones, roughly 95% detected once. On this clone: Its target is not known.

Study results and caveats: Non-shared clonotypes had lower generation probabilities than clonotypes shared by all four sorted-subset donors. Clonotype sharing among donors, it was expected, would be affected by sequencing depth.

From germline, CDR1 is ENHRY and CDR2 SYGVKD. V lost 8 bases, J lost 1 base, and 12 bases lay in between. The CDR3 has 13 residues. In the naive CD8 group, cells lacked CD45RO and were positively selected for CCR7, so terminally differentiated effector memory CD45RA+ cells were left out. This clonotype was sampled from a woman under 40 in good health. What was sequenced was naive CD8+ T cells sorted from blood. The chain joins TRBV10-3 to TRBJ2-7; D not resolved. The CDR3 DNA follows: TGTGCCATCCAAGAAGACAAATCCTACGAGCAGTACTTC. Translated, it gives CAIQEDKSYEQYF.